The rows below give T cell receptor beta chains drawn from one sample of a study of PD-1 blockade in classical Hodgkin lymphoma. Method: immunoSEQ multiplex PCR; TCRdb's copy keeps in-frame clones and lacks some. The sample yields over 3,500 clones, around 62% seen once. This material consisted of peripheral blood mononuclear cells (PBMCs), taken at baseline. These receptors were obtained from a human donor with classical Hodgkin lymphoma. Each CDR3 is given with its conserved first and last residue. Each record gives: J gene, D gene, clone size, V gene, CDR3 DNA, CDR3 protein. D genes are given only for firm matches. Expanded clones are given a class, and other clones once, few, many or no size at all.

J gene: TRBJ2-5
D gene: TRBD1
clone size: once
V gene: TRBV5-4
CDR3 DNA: TGTGCCAGCAGCTCGCAGGGGGCGCGGGGTGAGACCCAGTACTTC
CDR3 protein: CASSSQGARGETQYF

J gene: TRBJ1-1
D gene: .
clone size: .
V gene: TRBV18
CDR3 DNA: TGTGCCAGCTCACCACCACGTACAGGGAACACTGAAGCTTTCTTT
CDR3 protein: CASSPPRTGNTEAFF

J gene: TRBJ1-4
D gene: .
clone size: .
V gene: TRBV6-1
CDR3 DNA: TGTGCCAGCAGTGACCAGGTACCGAATGAAAAACTGTTTTTT
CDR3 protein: CASSDQVPNEKLFF

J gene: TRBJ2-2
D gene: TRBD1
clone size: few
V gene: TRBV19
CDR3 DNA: TGTGCCAGCCACGGGACAGGGTTCGCCGGGGAGCTGTTTTTT
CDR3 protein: CASHGTGFAGELFF

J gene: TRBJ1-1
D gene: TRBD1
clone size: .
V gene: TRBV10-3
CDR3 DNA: TGTGCCATCAGTGGGTGGGACAGCCACACTGAAGCTTTCTTT
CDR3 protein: CAISGWDSHTEAFF

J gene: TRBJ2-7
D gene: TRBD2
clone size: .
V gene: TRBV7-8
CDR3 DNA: TGTGCCAGCAGCCTCGGGGGGGTCTCCTACGAGCAGTACTTC
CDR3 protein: CASSLGGVSYEQYF

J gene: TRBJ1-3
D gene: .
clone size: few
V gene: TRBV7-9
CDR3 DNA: TGTGCCAGCAGCCAGGCTACTACTGTCCACACCATATATTTT
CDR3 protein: CASSQATTVHTIYF

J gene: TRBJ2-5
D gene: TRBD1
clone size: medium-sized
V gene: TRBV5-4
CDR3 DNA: TGTGCCAGCAGCCCCGAGGGCAGGGGGCAAGAGACCCAGTACTTC
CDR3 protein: CASSPEGRGQETQYF

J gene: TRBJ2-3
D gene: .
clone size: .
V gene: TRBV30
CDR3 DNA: TGTGCCTGGAGTGTTTTGGAGCTCACAGATACGCAGTATTTT
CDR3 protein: CAWSVLELTDTQYF

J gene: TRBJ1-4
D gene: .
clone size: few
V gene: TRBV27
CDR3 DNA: TGTGCCAGCACCGAAAACCCCGGGACGCTTGAAAAACTGTTTTTT
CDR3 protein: CASTENPGTLEKLFF

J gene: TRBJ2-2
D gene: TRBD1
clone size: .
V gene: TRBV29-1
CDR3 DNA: TGCAGCACCGGGACAGGAACGAACACCGGGGAGCTGTTTTTT
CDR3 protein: CSTGTGTNTGELFF

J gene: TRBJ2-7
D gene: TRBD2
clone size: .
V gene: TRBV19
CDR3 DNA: TGTGCCAGTAGGACGACTAGCGTGGCGCCCGAGCAGTACTTC
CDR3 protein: CASRTTSVAPEQYF

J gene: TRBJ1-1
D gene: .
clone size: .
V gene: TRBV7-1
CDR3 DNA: TGTGCCAGCACCGGATCCTCCAAAGGCACTGAAGCTTTCTTT
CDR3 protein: CASTGSSKGTEAFF

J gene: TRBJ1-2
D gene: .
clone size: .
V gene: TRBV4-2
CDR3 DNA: TGTGCCAGCAGCCAAGACCGGACAGCCTATGGCTACACCTTC
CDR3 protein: CASSQDRTAYGYTF

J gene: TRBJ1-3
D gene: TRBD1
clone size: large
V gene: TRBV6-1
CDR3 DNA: TGTGCCAGCAGTGAGGGGACAGGGCTGAGCTCTGGAAACACCATATATTTT
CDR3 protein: CASSEGTGLSSGNTIYF

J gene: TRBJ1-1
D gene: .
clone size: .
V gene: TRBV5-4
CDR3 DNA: TGTGCCAGCAGCCTTGGGGAAGGGGGGCGAAGGGAGAACACTGAAGCTTTCTTT
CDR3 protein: CASSLGEGGRRENTEAFF

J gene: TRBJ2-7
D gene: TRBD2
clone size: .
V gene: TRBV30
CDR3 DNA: TGTGCCTGGACGATAGCGGGAGGATCCGGCGAGCAGTACTTC
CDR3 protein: CAWTIAGGSGEQYF

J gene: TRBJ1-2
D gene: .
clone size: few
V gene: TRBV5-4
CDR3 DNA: TGTGCCAGCAGCTCCGAGGCGGCAGCTTCACCCTACACCTTC
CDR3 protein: CASSSEAAASPYTF

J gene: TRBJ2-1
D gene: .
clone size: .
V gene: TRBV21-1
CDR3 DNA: TGTGCCAGCGGAGTCCAGGATGAGCAGTTCTTC
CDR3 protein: CASGVQDEQFF

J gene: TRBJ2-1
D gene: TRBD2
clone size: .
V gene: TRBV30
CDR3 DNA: TGTGCCTGGAGTCCAGGGACTAGCGTTTACAATGAGCAGTTCTTC
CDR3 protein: CAWSPGTSVYNEQFF